The text below deals with one T cell receptor (beta chain). The sample belongs to a study of blood T cell repertoires in COVID-19. About the research overall: The origin of the acute and convalescent COVID-19 samples was the United States, Italy and Spain. Sample material is recorded as cDNA or gDNA derived from T cells, B-cell-depleted T cells, or PBMCs.

This CDR3 is 17 amino acids long. The V gene end was trimmed by 2 bases and the J gene end by 0 bases; junction bases not matched to a gene: 7. Per germline, CDR1 SEHNR and CDR2 FQNEAQ (reference sequence). Per the original data handling: How many nucleated cells were present was estimated from reference gene primer amplification. Clones were read by immunoSEQ multiplex PCR, and TCRdb kept only the in-frame ones, dropping some. D and trimming were read from the DNA, whereas the V and J calls and clone size are those reported in that table. The sample has around 380,000 clones; approximately 80% are singletons.

The chain is built from TRBV7-9 and TRBJ1-3, with 7 bases lining up with TRBD1. This clonotype originated in a human donor with acute or convalescent COVID-19. The donor label of this sample is uncertain. The material sequenced was peripheral blood. CDR3 bases: TGTGCCAGCAGCTTAATCCAGACAGGGAGCTCTGGAAACACCATATATTTT. Protein: CASSLIQTGSSGNTIYF.